This TCR beta chain was captured by sequencing in a study of T cells in Graves' hyperthyroidism and ophthalmopathy (dated by TCRdb to between 2018 and 2021). The study in broad terms: To identify distinguishing TCR V-J signatures, a discovery cohort of around 100 patients was used, comprising 40 to 45 with Graves' ophthalmopathy and approximately 58 with stable Graves' hyperthyroidism. TCR Vbeta CDR3 sequencing of fewer than 150 peripheral blood samples (over 40 ophthalmopathy, 75 hyperthyroidism and some 17 progressor patients) is reported in the paper. The 100 discovery patients were randomly split 7:3 into training and test sets. An independent validation cohort of around 19 hyperthyroidism patients and approximately 15 patients who later progressed to ophthalmopathy tested prospective prediction of ophthalmopathy. Thyroid tissue and blood T-cell repertoires from about six Graves' hyperthyroidism patients were also compared in the study. After sampling, hyperthyroidism patients received methimazole starting at 30 mg daily, and ophthalmopathy patients received high-dose intravenous methylprednisolone.

Stable Graves' hyperthyroidism was defined as the absence of progression to ophthalmopathy over 18 months of follow-up. Hyperthyroidism patients were aged 18 to 65 years and newly diagnosed, with disease duration of less than 2 months. Any patient with an uncontrolled infection, another autoimmune disease, pregnancy or lactation was excluded. Diagnoses were based on clinical symptoms, serum thyroxine and TRAb, thyroid ultrasound and orbital computed tomography. Total RNA was extracted with Trizol reagent, and quality was checked on an Agilent 2100 Bioanalyzer. Amplification of TCR beta CDR3 regions was carried out from RNA transcripts. A first-round RT-PCR of the TCR CDR3 used the HTBI primer set with the Qiagen OneStep RT-PCR kit. A second multiplex PCR round built the libraries, followed by size selection and purification. The libraries were sequenced on an Illumina HiSeq2000 using paired-end 100 bp reads. The original methods were these. SOAPnuke was used to process the raw data, with reads discarded if the reads contained adapters or uncalled bases, had a mean Phred below 15, or lacked an exact constant-primer or identifier match. COPE v1.2.5 was used to merge the high-quality paired reads, and each unique nucleotide sequence was defined as a clonotype. MiTCR v1.1 was used to align clonotypes to the IMGT TRBV, TRBD and TRBJ reference segments. The analysis was restricted to V-J combinations with a frequency above 0.0001, which together covered 99% to 99.2% of the repertoires. A TCS score was defined as the ratio between F50 (clonal expansion) and ExV (chaos), using BLOSUM62-based TCRdist between CDR3 peptides within each V-J. Welch's t-statistics and random forest reduced roughly 540 V-J features to 13, which were used in a naive Bayes classifier (R e1071). Thyroid-blood repertoire similarity was quantified with the Morisita-Horn index. The raw public data were reprocessed by TCRdb itself: fastp quality trimming at Q25, MiXCR clonotype calling, in-frame beta chains only. Records with the same CDR3 protein are collapsed into one entry carrying the most frequent genes and DNA. The V and J calls and clone size are TCRdb's, not the authors'. For this sample the table gives a few hundred thousand distinct CDR3 sequences, of which 40% to 55% were detected only once. Roughly 8.2% of the sample comes from the top ten.

As concerns this clonotype: The clone's antigen remains unknown. No base qualities exist here, and no much larger clone lies one base off it.

Overall results and qualifications from the work: Most expanded thyroid clonotypes (frequency above 0.001) were also detected in blood, suggesting blood repertoires may reflect thyroid immune responses. Sample size was not statistically predetermined, and investigators were not blinded to group allocation. In validation, progression to ophthalmopathy was predicted by the model with around 71% sensitivity and nearly 75% specificity, a median of approximately 7.1 months before onset. A 13 V-J signature model separated ophthalmopathy from stable hyperthyroidism, with approximately 87% sensitivity and around 84% specificity in cross-validation and 80%/75% in testing.

Clipping removes 6 bases from V and 3 bases from J, with 16 as the unmatched junction base count. The CDR3, from cysteine to phenylalanine, totals 17 residues. Only the CDR3 portion is preserved as DNA: 51 bases, with reading frame beginning at the first base. According to the germline V gene, CDR1 reads MNHEY and CDR2 reads SVGAGI. The source material was peripheral blood or thyroid tissue (not recorded which). The chain employs TRBV6-5 and TRBJ2-5; a stretch of 7 junction bases matches TRBD1. The TCR was taken from a woman between 18 and 29 years old with Graves' hyperthyroidism. The CDR3 protein: CASSLIGQAGTEETQYF. The nucleotide sequence is given as TGTGCCAGCAGCTTAATTGGGCAAGCCGGGACAGAAGAGACCCAGTACTTC.